Below, 25 T cell receptor beta chains from the same sample are listed, as sequenced in a study of liver allograft versus peripheral blood T cells. Study information: The authors compared T cell receptor repertoires in transplanted livers with recipients' peripheral blood repertoires.

One entry per CDR3 protein, called by TCRdb with MiXCR from the reads. The table records 5,600 or so distinct CDR3 sequences, 15% to 20% of them present only once. These receptors were collected from a human patient who had a liver transplant. Some T cells may possibly be graft donor cells.

Relative to its sample, this clonotype is medium-sized. The V call is TRBV7-2, the J call TRBJ2-5; TRBD2 matches at 9 bases. The V gene end was trimmed by 5 bases and the J gene end by 0 bases; junction bases not matched to a gene: 4. CDR1 and CDR2 (germline): SGHTA, FQGNSA. This CDR3 comprises 15 residues. The CDR3 sequence: CASSLGGGDQETQYF. The CDR3 nucleotides are TGTGCCAGCAGCCTCGGCGGGGGGGACCAAGAGACCCAGTACTTC.

The CDR3 region is CASSLQNLNTEAFF. The CDR3 DNA sequence: TGTGCCAGCAGCTTACAGAATTTGAACACTGAAGCTTTCTTT. V gene TRBV27 combines with J gene TRBJ1-1; D is unresolved. Between the trimmed V and J ends, which lost 6 bases and 0 bases, there was a span of 11 bases. The germline V gene has CDR1 MNHEY and CDR2 SMNVEV (reference sequence). The CDR3 contains 14 residues.

Sample share makes this clonotype medium-sized. The V and J genes are TRBV24-1 and TRBJ2-5; 10 bases map to TRBD1. The CDR3 totals 15 residues. The germline V gene encodes CDR1 KGHDR and CDR2 SFDVKD. The V and J ends lost 6 bases and 3 bases, in that order; junction bases with no gene match: 6. The CDR3 nucleotides read TGTGCCACCAGTCCGGGACAGGGGTTTGAAGAGACCCAGTACTTC. This sequence encodes CATSPGQGFEETQYF.

This clonotype was seen at least ten times. The gene calls are TRBV6-2 or TRBV6-3 and TRBJ1-2; D call uncertain. The CDR3 runs to 15 residues. V lost 6 bases and J 1 base, leaving 15 bases between the germline ends. Germline CDR1 reads MNHEY; CDR2 reads SVGEGT. The CDR3 nucleotides are TGTGCCAGCAGCACGACCTCCAGCGTTAACTATGGCTACACCTTC. Amino acids: CASSTTSSVNYGYTF.

The chain is built from TRBV12-5 and TRBJ1-2; D call uncertain. V gave up 4 bases and J gave up 8 bases, with 17 bases separating them. Germline V CDR1 and CDR2: LGHNT, FRNRAP. This CDR3 has 14 amino acids. CDR3 DNA sequence: TGTGCTAGTGGTTCCCCAGGTCCTCCAGGAGGCTACACCTTC. Protein sequence: CASGSPGPPGGYTF.

Concerning this clonotype itself: This may be a read error, as it is one base from a much larger clone. This chain links TRBV10-3 with TRBJ1-1; D is unresolved. The CDR3 sequence is 14 residues long. Germline V gene lookup returns CDR1 ENHRY and CDR2 SYGVKD. With 11 bases removed from V and 3 bases from J, the gap between germline ends came to 19 bases. The CDR3: CAGDSGEPDTEAFF. The DNA for the CDR3 is TGTGCCGGCGACTCCGGGGAACCGGACACTGAAGCTTTCTTT.

V and J are TRBV25-1 and TRBJ2-5; D ambiguous. Trimming stripped 1 base from V and 5 bases from J, with 2 bases between. The CDR3 loop spans 11 amino acids. The germline CDR1 and CDR2 sequences are MGHDK and SYGVNS. CDR3 loop: CASSEWETQYF. In nucleotides, the CDR3 is TGTGCCAGCAGTGAATGGGAGACCCAGTACTTC.

This clonotype was observed at least ten times. The rearrangement uses TRBV28 and TRBJ2-1; possibly TRBD1 for D (5 bases). The CDR3 is 13 residues long. V dropped 2 bases and J dropped 12 bases, with 14 bases sitting between them. From germline, CDR1 is MDHEN and CDR2 SYDVKM. DNA of the CDR3: TGTGCCAGCAGTTTAGCGGCAGGGTCGATGCAGTTCTTC. It specifies CASSLAAGSMQFF.

This clonotype is labeled medium-sized (0.01 to 0.1%). The CDR3 DNA sequence: TGTGCCACCAGTGATGGGACTAGCGGTGATACGCAGTATTTT. It encodes CATSDGTSGDTQYF. This sequence joins TRBV24-1 and TRBJ2-3; 11 bases align to TRBD2. The V gene's germline CDR1 is KGHDR and CDR2 SFDVKD. The length of the CDR3 is 14 residues. Trimming removed 3 bases from V and 6 bases from J; junction bases left unmatched: 1.

This clonotype has at least ten counts. This chain links TRBV28 with TRBJ2-3; TRBD1 matches at 10 bases. CDR3 length equals 15 residues. Germline CDR1 reads MDHEN; CDR2 reads SYDVKM. V shed 5 bases and J 2 bases; nucleotides not matched to a gene: 4. The chain's CDR3 is CASSRGTGDTDTQYF. The CDR3 DNA reads as TGTGCCAGCAGTCGAGGGACAGGGGACACAGATACGCAGTATTTT.

Of note for this clonotype: A much larger clone is a single base away; this may be a read error. The V call is TRBV6-6, the J call TRBJ2-3, with 8 bases aligning to TRBD1. Germline V gene lookup returns CDR1 MNHNY and CDR2 SVGAGI (reference sequence). The CDR3 runs to 15 residues. Trimming cost V 5 bases and J 2 bases; bases outside gene matches: 6. The CDR3 DNA is TGTGCCAGCAGTGAGTCGACAGGGGTCACAGATACGCAGTATTTT. It is translated as CASSESTGVTDTQYF.

Many counts were recorded for this clonotype. The chain links TRBV7-9 to TRBJ1-1; 11 nucleotides match TRBD1. The V segment lost 5 bases and the J segment 3 bases; nucleotides outside the gene matches: 5. CDR1 is SEHNR, CDR2 FQNEAQ, per germline (reference sequence). This CDR3 contains 15 residues. The chain's CDR3 is CASSMPGQGDTEAFF. CDR3 DNA sequence: TGTGCCAGCAGCATGCCGGGACAGGGGGACACTGAAGCTTTCTTT.

This clonotype was recorded a few times. The chain has TRBV25-1 and TRBJ1-1; D not resolved. Germline assignment: CDR1 MGHDK and CDR2 SYGVNS. Between the trimmed V and J ends, which lost 9 bases and 4 bases, there was a span of 9 bases. CDR3 length equals 11 residues. CDR3 region: CASSPGTEAFF. The CDR3 DNA follows: TGTGCCAGTTCGCCGGGCACTGAAGCTTTCTTT.

This clonotype has ten or more counts. This chain connects TRBV7-2 to TRBJ2-7; TRBD2 aligns across 10 bases. This CDR3 has 14 amino acids. Unmatched junction bases numbered 2, after V lost 5 bases and J lost 1 base. Germline V gene data show CDR1 as SGHTA and CDR2 as FQGNSA. CDR3 DNA: TGTGCCAGCAGCCCGACTAGCGGGTCCTACGAGCAGTACTTC. It translates to CASSPTSGSYEQYF.

This clonotype has a count of ten or more. This chain joins TRBV28 and TRBJ2-5; tentative D call: TRBD1 (6 bases). The germline V and J ends were trimmed by 6 bases and 5 bases, with 19 bases remaining between them. This CDR3 is built from 15 residues. Germline V gene lookup returns CDR1 MDHEN and CDR2 SYDVKM. CDR3 nucleotide sequence: TGTGCCAGCAGCCTCGGACAGACCGGCGGGGAGACCCAGTACTTC. It translates to CASSLGQTGGETQYF.

By sample fraction, this clonotype is medium-sized. V gene TRBV13 combines with J gene TRBJ2-7; D gene unclear. The V end lost 1 base, the J end lost 3 bases, and 10 bases lay between the germline ends. The CDR3 spans 14 residues. From germline, CDR1 is PRHDT and CDR2 FYEKMQ (reference sequence). The CDR3 here is CASSLVLGDYEQYF. Here the CDR3 DNA reads TGTGCCAGCAGCTTAGTTCTCGGTGACTACGAGCAGTACTTC.

The chain recombines TRBV20-1 with TRBJ2-1, with D possibly called TRBD1 or TRBD2 (5 bases each). The V end lost 6 bases, the J end lost 2 bases, and 8 bases lay between the germline ends. CDR3 length: 12 amino acids. The germline V gene encodes CDR1 DFQATT and CDR2 SNEGSKA (reference sequence). CDR3 sequence: CSAPGPYNEQFF. CDR3 sequence (DNA): TGCAGTGCACCGGGACCCTACAATGAGCAGTTCTTC.

In this sample, this clonotype turned up many times. V usage is TRBV6-2 or TRBV6-3 and J usage is TRBJ2-7; tentatively, D is TRBD1 (6 bases). From germline, CDR1 is MNHEY and CDR2 SVGEGT. The germline V and J ends were trimmed by 5 bases and 5 bases, with 16 bases remaining between them. The CDR3 has 14 amino acids. In nucleotides, the CDR3 is TGTGCCAGCAGTCTAACTACAGGGTTCGACGAGCAGTACTTC. Its translation is CASSLTTGFDEQYF.

By share, this clonotype counts as medium-sized. The chain has TRBV13 and TRBJ2-3, with D unresolved. The CDR3 extends over 14 amino acids. The V gene lost 3 bases and the J gene lost 2 bases, with 9 bases spanning the gap. Germline V gene data show CDR1 as PRHDT and CDR2 as FYEKMQ (reference sequence). CDR3 nucleotide sequence: TGTGCCAGCAGCTTTCAGAGCTCCACAGATACGCAGTATTTT. Translated: CASSFQSSTDTQYF.

This clonotype has ten or more counts. The genes are TRBV7-2 and TRBJ1-5, with a possible D match to TRBD1 (5 bases). This CDR3 has 14 amino acids. Germline-derived CDR1 and CDR2 are SGHTA and FQGNSA. Trimming pared 1 base from V and 5 bases from J, leaving 9 bases between. CDR3 residues: CASSLGGDYQPQHF. CDR3 sequence (DNA): TGTGCCAGCAGCTTAGGGGGGGACTATCAGCCCCAGCATTTT.

This clonotype was observed at least ten times. The V and J genes are TRBV13 and TRBJ2-3; D is undetermined. CDR3 length: 11 residues. The germline CDR1 and CDR2 sequences are PRHDT and FYEKMQ (reference sequence). V was clipped by 7 bases and J by 1 base, with 3 bases between them. The CDR3 DNA reads as TGTGCCAGCAAGGGCACAGATACGCAGTATTTT. Translation gives CASKGTDTQYF.

This clonotype was picked up many times. The V and J genes are TRBV28 and TRBJ2-5; a weak D match, TRBD1 (6 bases). CDR3 length: 14 residues. Germline-derived CDR1 and CDR2 are MDHEN and SYDVKM. V was shortened by 2 bases and J by 0 bases, with 7 bases between the two germline ends. The DNA of the CDR3 is TGTGCCAGCAGTTTAGGGACAAACCAAGAGACCCAGTACTTC. Its protein is CASSLGTNQETQYF.

This chain links TRBV15 with TRBJ1-6; D is possibly TRBD1 (5 bases). The CDR3 has 17 amino acids. CDR1 and CDR2 (germline): LNHNV, YYDKDF (reference sequence). The V and J ends lost 5 bases and 9 bases respectively, with 23 bases between them. The CDR3 spells CATSPHQGPPPFSPLHF. Written as DNA, the CDR3 is TGTGCCACCAGCCCCCACCAGGGACCCCCGCCTTTTTCACCCCTCCACTTT. The whole variable domain, filled in from reference TRBV15 and TRBJ1-6, reads DAMVIQNPRYQVTQFGKPVTLSCSQTLNHNVMYWYQQKSSQAPKLLFHYYDKDFNNEADTPDNFQSRRPNTSFCFLDIRSPGLGDTAMYLCATSPHQGPPPFSPLHFGNGTRLTVT.

Of note for this clonotype: A read error may explain this, as a much larger clone is one base away. The chain recombines TRBV18 with TRBJ2-5; TRBD2 matches 11 bases. Germline V CDR1 and CDR2: KGHSH, LQKENI. The CDR3 has 15 residues. CDR3 sequence (DNA): TGTGCCAGCTCACCGGGACTAGCGGTCCAAGGGACCCAGTACTTC. The encoded protein is CASSPGLAVQGTQYF.

This clonotype was seen ten or more times. The chain carries TRBV7-9 and TRBJ2-1; TRBD2 aligns across 7 bases. This CDR3 contains 17 residues. The V and J ends lost 5 bases and 4 bases, in that order; junction bases with no gene match: 14. Germline V gene sequence: CDR1 SEHNR, CDR2 FQNEAQ (reference sequence). CDR3 loop: CASSASPPQGGYNEQFF. DNA of the CDR3: TGTGCCAGCAGCGCAAGTCCCCCCCAGGGAGGGTACAATGAGCAGTTCTTC.